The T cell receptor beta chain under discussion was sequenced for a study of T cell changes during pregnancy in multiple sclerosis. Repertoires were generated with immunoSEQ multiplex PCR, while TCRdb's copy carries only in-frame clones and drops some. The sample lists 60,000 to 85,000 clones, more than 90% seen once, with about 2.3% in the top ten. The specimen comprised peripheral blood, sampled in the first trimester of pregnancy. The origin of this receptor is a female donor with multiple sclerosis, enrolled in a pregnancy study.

CDR3 nucleotide sequence: TGTGCCAGCAGCTTAGGGACAGGGTTCCAAAGAGATACGCAGTATTTT. Amino acid sequence: CASSLGTGFQRDTQYF. The chain couples TRBV13 to TRBJ2-3; the match to TRBD1 covers 7 bases. This CDR3 has 16 amino acids. Germline values: CDR1 PRHDT, CDR2 FYEKMQ (reference sequence). The ends lost 0 bases at V and 5 bases at J; junction bases unmatched: 8.